The clone carrying this T cell receptor beta chain came up a few times. Its antigen is as yet unknown. Chemo-refractory metastatic non-small-cell lung cancer patients were treated with focal radiation plus CTLA-4 blockade with ipilimumab. These data belong to a study of radiotherapy plus CTLA-4 blockade in lung cancer. About the research overall: Overall, 18% of patients showed an objective response, while over 25% attained disease control. Study outcomes and limitations: Tumor-origin TCR clones grew in blood after radiotherapy plus ipilimumab.

CDR1 is SGHRS and CDR2 is YFSETQ in the germline V gene. V lost 7 bases, J lost 2 bases, and 15 bases lay in between. The length of the CDR3 is 15 residues. Assay used: immunoSEQ multiplex PCR; TCRdb lists only in-frame clones, some missing. There are 30,000 to 35,000 clones in the sample; roughly 70% occur only once, and 3% to 5% lies in the top ten. The chain links TRBV5-1 to TRBJ2-2; no clear D. The TCR was taken from a human donor with non-small cell lung cancer who had stable disease on radiotherapy plus ipilimumab. Sample: peripheral blood, taken from a patient treated with radiotherapy plus ipilimumab. The CDR3: CASLSAAGNTGELFF. In DNA, the CDR3 is TGCGCCAGCCTGAGTGCGGCAGGAAACACCGGGGAGCTGTTTTTT.